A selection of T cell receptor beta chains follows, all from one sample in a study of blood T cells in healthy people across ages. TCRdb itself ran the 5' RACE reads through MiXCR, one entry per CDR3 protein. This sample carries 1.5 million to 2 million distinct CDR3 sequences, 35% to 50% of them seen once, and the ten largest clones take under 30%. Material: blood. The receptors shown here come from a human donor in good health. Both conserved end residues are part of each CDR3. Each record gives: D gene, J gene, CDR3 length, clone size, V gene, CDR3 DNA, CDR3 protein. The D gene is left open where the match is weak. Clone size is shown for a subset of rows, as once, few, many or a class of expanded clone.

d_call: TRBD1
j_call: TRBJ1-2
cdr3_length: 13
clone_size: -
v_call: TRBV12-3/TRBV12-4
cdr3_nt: TGTGCCAGCAGTTTAGGGACAGGGGGAACCTACACCTTC
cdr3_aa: CASSLGTGGTYTF

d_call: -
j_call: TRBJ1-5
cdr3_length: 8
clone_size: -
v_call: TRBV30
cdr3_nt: TGTGCCTGGGGGGAGCAGCATTTT
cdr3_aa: CAWGEQHF

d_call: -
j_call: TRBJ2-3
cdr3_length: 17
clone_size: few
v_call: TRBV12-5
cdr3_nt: TGTGCTAGTGGTTTTGAACCACGGAGGGAGGACACAGATACGCAGTATTTT
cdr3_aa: CASGFEPRREDTDTQYF

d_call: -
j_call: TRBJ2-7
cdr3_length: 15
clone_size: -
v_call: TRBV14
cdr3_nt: TGTGCCAGCAGCGCCCGGTGGCGGGGATTCTACGAGCAGTACTTC
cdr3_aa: CASSARWRGFYEQYF

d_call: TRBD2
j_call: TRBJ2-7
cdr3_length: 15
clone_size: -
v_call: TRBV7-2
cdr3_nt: TGTGCCAGCAGCCCCCGGACTAGCGGGGATGCCGGGCAGTACTTC
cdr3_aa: CASSPRTSGDAGQYF

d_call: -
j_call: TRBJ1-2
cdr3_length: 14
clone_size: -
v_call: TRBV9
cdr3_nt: TGTGCCAGCAGCGTAGATTCTTACGGTCGGTACTACACCTTC
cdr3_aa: CASSVDSYGRYYTF

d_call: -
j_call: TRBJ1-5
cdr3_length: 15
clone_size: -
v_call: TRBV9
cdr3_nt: TGTGCCAGCAGCGTAGCTGGTGAGGATAATCGGCCCCAGCATTTT
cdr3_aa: CASSVAGEDNRPQHF

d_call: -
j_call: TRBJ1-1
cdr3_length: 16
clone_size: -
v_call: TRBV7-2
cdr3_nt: TGTGCCAGCAGCTTAGAAAGTGGGCTGATGAACACTGAAGCTTTCTTT
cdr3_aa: CASSLESGLMNTEAFF

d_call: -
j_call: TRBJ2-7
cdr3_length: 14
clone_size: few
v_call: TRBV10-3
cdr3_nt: TGTGCCATCAGTAAAGAAGTTCAGGGCCACGAGCAGTACTTC
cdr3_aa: CAISKEVQGHEQYF

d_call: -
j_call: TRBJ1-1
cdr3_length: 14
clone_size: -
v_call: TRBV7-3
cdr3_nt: TGTGCCAGCAGTCTCCCGGAGGGAGGCGGTGAAGCTTTCTTT
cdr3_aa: CASSLPEGGGEAFF

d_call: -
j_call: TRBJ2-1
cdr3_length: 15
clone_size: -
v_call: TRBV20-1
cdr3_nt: TGCAGTGCTATGAGTGCTGAGGGCGGGTACAATGAGCAGTTCTTC
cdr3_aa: CSAMSAEGGYNEQFF

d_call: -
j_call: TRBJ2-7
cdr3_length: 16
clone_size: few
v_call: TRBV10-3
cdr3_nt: TGTGCCATCAGTGAGTTCGGGGTAGCCACAGGGCTCGAGCAGTACTTC
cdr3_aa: CAISEFGVATGLEQYF

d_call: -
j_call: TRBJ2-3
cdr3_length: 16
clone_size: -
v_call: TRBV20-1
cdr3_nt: TGCAGTTCCCGGGAGGTACAGGGGATAAGCACAGATACGCAGTATTTT
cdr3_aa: CSSREVQGISTDTQYF

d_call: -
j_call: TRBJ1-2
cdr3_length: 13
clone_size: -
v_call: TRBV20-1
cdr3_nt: TGCAGTGCTGCAGGCGGGGTTTCCGGGGGCTACACCTTC
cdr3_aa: CSAAGGVSGGYTF

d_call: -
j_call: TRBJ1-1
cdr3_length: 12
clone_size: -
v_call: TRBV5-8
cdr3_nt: TGTGCCAACAGACGGATGTACACTGAAGCTTTCTTT
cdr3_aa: CANRRMYTEAFF

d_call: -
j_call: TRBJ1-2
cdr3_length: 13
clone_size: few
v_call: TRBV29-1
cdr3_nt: TGCAGCGTCCAGTGGGCAGACGGCTATGGCTACACCTTC
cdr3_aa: CSVQWADGYGYTF

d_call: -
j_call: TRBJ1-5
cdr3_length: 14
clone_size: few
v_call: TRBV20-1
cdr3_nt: TGCAGTGCCGTCGCGGCTACCACCAATCAGCCCCAGCATTTT
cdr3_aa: CSAVAATTNQPQHF

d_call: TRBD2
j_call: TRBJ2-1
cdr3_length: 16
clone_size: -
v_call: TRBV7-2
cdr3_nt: TGTGCCAGCAGCTTTGGCGGCGGGGGTAGTAAGAATGAGCAGTTCTTC
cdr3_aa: CASSFGGGGSKNEQFF

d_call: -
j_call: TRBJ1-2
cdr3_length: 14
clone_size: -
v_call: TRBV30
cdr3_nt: TGTGCCTGGAGTGGGCCCGAGGAAGGCGATGGCTACACCTTC
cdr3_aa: CAWSGPEEGDGYTF

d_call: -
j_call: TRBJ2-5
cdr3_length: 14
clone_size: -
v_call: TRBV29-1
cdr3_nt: TGCAGCGTTACAGGGAGGGTGTATGTAGAGACCCAGTACTTC
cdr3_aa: CSVTGRVYVETQYF

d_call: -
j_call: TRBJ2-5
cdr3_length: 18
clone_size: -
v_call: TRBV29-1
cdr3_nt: TGCAGCGTTGAAGATCGTCAGGGGACCAGATATCTCCAAGAGACCCAGTACTTC
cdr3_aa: CSVEDRQGTRYLQETQYF

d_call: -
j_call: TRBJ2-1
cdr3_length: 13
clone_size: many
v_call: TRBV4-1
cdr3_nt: TGCGCCAGCAGCCAAAGGAGGGGCAATGAGCAGTTCTTC
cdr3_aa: CASSQRRGNEQFF

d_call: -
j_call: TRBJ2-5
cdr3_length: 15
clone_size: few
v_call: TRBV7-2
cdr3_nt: TGTGCCAGCAGCCCAGACAGAGTTCACCAAGAGACCCAGTACTTC
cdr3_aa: CASSPDRVHQETQYF

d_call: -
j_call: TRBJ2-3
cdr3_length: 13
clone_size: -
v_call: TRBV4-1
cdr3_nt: TGCGCCAGCAGCCAGGGTATTGGTCCTACGCAGTATTTT
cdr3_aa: CASSQGIGPTQYF

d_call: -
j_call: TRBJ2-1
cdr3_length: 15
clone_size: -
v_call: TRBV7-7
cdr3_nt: TGTGCCAGCGCGGCATTTCGAGGCCCCTACAATGAGCAGTTCTTC
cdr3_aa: CASAAFRGPYNEQFF

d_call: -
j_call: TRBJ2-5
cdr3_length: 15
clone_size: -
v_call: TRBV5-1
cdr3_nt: TGCGCCAGCAGCTTCGCCGGGACCCAACAAGAGACCCAGTACTTC
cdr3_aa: CASSFAGTQQETQYF

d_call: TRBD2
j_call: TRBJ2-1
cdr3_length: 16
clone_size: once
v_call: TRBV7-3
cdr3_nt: TGTGCCAGCAGCCCCGGCGGGAGGGGGCTATACAATGAGCAGTTCTTC
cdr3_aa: CASSPGGRGLYNEQFF

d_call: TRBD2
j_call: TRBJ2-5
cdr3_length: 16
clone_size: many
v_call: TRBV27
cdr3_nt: TGTGCCAGCAGTTCCGGTCAACTAGCGGGGGAAGAGACCCAGTACTTC
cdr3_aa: CASSSGQLAGEETQYF

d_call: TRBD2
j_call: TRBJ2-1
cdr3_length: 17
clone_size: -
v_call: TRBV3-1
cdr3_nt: TGTGCCAGCAGCCGTAGAACTAGCGGGGGGGCCTACAATGAGCAGTTCTTC
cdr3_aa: CASSRRTSGGAYNEQFF

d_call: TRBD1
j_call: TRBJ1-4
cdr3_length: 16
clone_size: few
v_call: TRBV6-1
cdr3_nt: TGTGCCAGCAGTGAAGGTTGGGGACAGGGGAATGAAAAACTGTTTTTT
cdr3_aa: CASSEGWGQGNEKLFF

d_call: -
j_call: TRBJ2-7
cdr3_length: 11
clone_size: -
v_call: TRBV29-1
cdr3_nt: TGCAGCGTTGAAGAAGCGGCCGAGCAGTACTTC
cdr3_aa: CSVEEAAEQYF

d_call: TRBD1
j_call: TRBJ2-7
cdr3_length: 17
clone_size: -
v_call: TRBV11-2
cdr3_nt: TGTGCCAGCAGCATCTCTTCCGGGACAGTCTTGGCCTACGAGCAGTACTTC
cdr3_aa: CASSISSGTVLAYEQYF

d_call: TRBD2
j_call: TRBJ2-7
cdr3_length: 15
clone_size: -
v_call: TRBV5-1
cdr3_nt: TGCGCCAGCAGCTTCGGACTAGCGATTCCCTACGAGCAGTACTTC
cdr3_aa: CASSFGLAIPYEQYF

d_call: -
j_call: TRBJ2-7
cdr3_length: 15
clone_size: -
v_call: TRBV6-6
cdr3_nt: TGTGCCAGCAGAAAAGGCCTGGAGGGGCCCTACGAGCAGTACTTC
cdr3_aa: CASRKGLEGPYEQYF

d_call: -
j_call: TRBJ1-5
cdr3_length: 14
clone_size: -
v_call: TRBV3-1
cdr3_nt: TGTGCCAGCAGCCCACTCGGAGGGTATCAGCCCCAGCATTTT
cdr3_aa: CASSPLGGYQPQHF

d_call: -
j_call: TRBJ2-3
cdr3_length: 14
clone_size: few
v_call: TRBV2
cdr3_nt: TGTGCCAGCGCGCCAGTGACTAGCACAGATACGCAGTATTTT
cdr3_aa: CASAPVTSTDTQYF

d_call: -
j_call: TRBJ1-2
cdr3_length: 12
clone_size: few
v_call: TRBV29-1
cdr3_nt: TGCAGCGTTGAAGAAGGATGGTGGGGCTACACCTTC
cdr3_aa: CSVEEGWWGYTF

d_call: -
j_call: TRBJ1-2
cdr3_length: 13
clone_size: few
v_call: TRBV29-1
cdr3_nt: TGCAGCGTTGTGCCCTTTGCTAACTATGGCTACACCTTC
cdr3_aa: CSVVPFANYGYTF

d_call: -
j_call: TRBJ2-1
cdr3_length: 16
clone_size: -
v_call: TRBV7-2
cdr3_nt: TGTGCCAGCAGCTTGGGCCAACCAAGGACATACAATGAGCAGTTCTTC
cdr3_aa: CASSLGQPRTYNEQFF

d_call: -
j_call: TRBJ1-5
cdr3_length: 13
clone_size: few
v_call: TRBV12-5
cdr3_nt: TGTGCTAGTGGTTTGGAGCCAAATCAGCCCCAGCATTTT
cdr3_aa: CASGLEPNQPQHF

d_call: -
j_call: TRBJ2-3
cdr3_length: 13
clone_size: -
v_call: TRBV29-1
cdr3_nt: TGCAGCGTTAGTAGGGGGAATAAAGATACGCAGTATTTT
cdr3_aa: CSVSRGNKDTQYF

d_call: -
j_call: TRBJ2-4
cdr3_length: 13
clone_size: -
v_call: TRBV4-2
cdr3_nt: TGTGCCAGCAGCCCAGGGATAGGGGACATTCAGTACTTC
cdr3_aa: CASSPGIGDIQYF

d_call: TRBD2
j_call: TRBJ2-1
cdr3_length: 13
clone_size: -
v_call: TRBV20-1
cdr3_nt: TGCAGCCTACTTAGCGGGGCTTACAATGAGCAGTTCTTC
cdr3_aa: CSLLSGAYNEQFF

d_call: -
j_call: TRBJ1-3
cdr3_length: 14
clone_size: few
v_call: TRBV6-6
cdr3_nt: TGTGCCAGCAGTTACTCGGGGGGCGGCGACACCATATATTTT
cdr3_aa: CASSYSGGGDTIYF

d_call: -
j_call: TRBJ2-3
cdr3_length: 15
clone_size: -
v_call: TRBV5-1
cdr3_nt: TGCGCCAGCAGCGAGCGTAGGCTGAGCACAGATACGCAGTATTTT
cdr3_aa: CASSERRLSTDTQYF

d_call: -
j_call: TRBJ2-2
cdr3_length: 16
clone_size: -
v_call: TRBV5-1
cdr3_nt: TGCGCCAGCAGCTTGGGACCCTTAATGGCCACCGGGGAGCTGTTTTTT
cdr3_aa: CASSLGPLMATGELFF

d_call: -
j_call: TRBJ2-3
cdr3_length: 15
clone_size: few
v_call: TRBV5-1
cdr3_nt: TGCGCCAGCAGCTTGGGGCCACTGAACACAGATACGCAGTATTTT
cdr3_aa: CASSLGPLNTDTQYF

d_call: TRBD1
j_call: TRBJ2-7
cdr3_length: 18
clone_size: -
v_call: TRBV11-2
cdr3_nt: TGTGCCAGCAGAGCTTTTCGTCTTTTGGATTCGACAGGGTACGAGCAGTACTTC
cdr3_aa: CASRAFRLLDSTGYEQYF